This T cell receptor (beta chain) was sequenced in a study of CD8 T cells in ankylosing spondylitis. As regards this clonotype: The antigen remains unidentified.

Researchers built TCR beta libraries using quantitative 5'-RACE with molecular barcodes. MiXCR was run by TCRdb on the 5' RACE reads, yielding one entry per CDR3 protein. The data contain about 220,000 distinct CDR3 sequences, 15% to 20% of them singletons. The V end lost 2 bases, the J end lost 8 bases, and 6 bases lay between the germline ends. CDR3 length: 11 amino acids. Germline V gives CDR1 MNHEY, CDR2 SVGEGT. Whole-study results and caveats: A motif of fewer than ten highly homologous TCR beta variants was seen as apparently characteristic of ankylosing spondylitis blood. Reactive arthritis synovial fluid and blood were previously reported to contain some motif variants.

V gene TRBV6-2 or TRBV6-3 combines with J gene TRBJ1-1; D ambiguous. The TCR originated in a male donor with ankylosing spondylitis. Input material: blood, either unsorted or a sorted T cell fraction (not recorded which). CDR3 sequence reads: CASSYKQEAFF. CDR3 bases: TGTGCCAGCAGTTACAAACAGGAAGCTTTCTTT.